The rows below give T cell receptor beta chains drawn from one sample of a study of T cell repertoires in cytomegalovirus infection. Each CDR3 protein gets one entry after TCRdb re-called the reads with MiXCR. The data show more than 150,000 distinct CDR3 sequences, about a sixth seen once. The sample was CD8+ T cells from PBMCs. These TCRs come from a human donor in good health (CMV status not recorded). Some clones in this sample may be carry-over from other donors' samples. The CDR3 runs from the conserved cysteine through the conserved F or W. Each record gives: CDR3 length, D gene, clone size, V gene, J gene, CDR3 DNA, CDR3 protein. D genes are given only for firm matches. Expanded clones get a size class; other rows say once, few or many, or leave the size out.

>13|TRBD1|-|TRBV6-5|TRBJ2-7
TGTGCCAGCGAGGGACAGGGAGGGAGAGAGCAGTACTTC
CASEGQGGREQYF
>14|-|-|TRBV6-2/TRBV6-3|TRBJ1-5
TGTGCCAGCAGTTACGATAGGGGCAATCAGCCCCAGCATTTT
CASSYDRGNQPQHF
>15|-|once|TRBV7-6|TRBJ2-5
TGTGCCAGCAGCGAAACCCGACTCTATCGGGAGACCCAGTACTTC
CASSETRLYRETQYF
>16|-|-|TRBV11-2|TRBJ2-1
TGTGCCAGCAGCGATCGGGACCAATTCCCTCGGGGTGAGCAGTTCTTC
CASSDRDQFPRGEQFF
>13|-|few|TRBV7-2|TRBJ1-1
TGTGCCAGCAGCCCGACAGGCCCGCCTGAAACTTTCTTT
CASSPTGPPETFF
>13|-|-|TRBV28|TRBJ1-1
TGTGCCAGCTCCCAGGGAGCGAGCACTGAAGCTTTCTTT
CASSQGASTEAFF
>14|TRBD2|few|TRBV6-2/TRBV6-3|TRBJ2-5
TGTGCCAGCAGTCCCCTAGCGGACCAAGAGACCCAGTACTTC
CASSPLADQETQYF
>16|-|-|TRBV7-2|TRBJ2-1
TGTGCCAGCAGCTCGAGCAGAGGACGGGGAGACAATGAGCAGTTCTTC
CASSSSRGRGDNEQFF
>14|-|-|TRBV7-2|TRBJ2-7
TGTGCCAGCAGCCCCCCCGAGAACCCTTACGAGCAGTACTTC
CASSPPENPYEQYF
>15|TRBD1|few|TRBV7-9|TRBJ1-1
TGTGCCAGCAGCAGCCCCGAGCAGGGGGATCGTGAAGCTTTCTTT
CASSSPEQGDREAFF
>14|-|-|TRBV7-9|TRBJ1-2
TGTGCCAGCAGCTTAACAGACGGGGTCTATGGCTACACCTTC
CASSLTDGVYGYTF
>14|TRBD1|-|TRBV7-9|TRBJ1-1
TGTGCCAGCAGCCTGATCCGGGACAGGCTCCAAGCTTTCTTT
CASSLIRDRLQAFF
>16|-|-|TRBV6-6|TRBJ2-1
TGTGCCAGCAGAGACGGGCTAGCGAGCTCCTACAATGAGCAGTTCTTC
CASRDGLASSYNEQFF
>14|-|-|TRBV28|TRBJ2-7
TGTGCCAGCAGTTTGAGGACACCCAACGACGAGCAGTACTTC
CASSLRTPNDEQYF